A single sample is the source of the 5 T cell receptor beta chains below, sequenced in a study of T cell repertoires in cytomegalovirus infection. TCRdb recomputed calls from the reads with MiXCR, one row per CDR3 protein. The data contain approximately 170,000 distinct CDR3 sequences, approximately 15% of them singletons. Sequences were obtained from PBMCs. The receptors were gathered from a human donor in good health (CMV status not recorded). Some clones in this sample may be carry-over from other donors' samples.

This chain uses TRBV18 with TRBJ2-1; 15 bases align to TRBD2. Germline CDR1 reads KGHSH; CDR2 reads LQKENI. The V and J ends lost 3 bases and 8 bases, in that order; junction bases with no gene match: 11. The CDR3 is 18 amino acids. CDR3 nucleotide sequence: TGTGCCAGCTCACCCGGGACTAGCGGGAGGAATGGCAGAGATGAGCAGTTCTTC. Protein: CASSPGTSGRNGRDEQFF.

At least ten counts were recorded for this clonotype. The CDR3 nucleotides are TGTGCCAGCAGCTCAATTGAACATAACTATGGCTACACCTTC. Residues: CASSSIEHNYGYTF. The rearrangement links TRBV11-2 to TRBJ1-2; no firm D call. The CDR3 runs 14 residues. Germline loops: CDR1 SGHAT, CDR2 FQNNGV. V dropped 4 bases and J dropped 1 base, with 10 bases sitting between them.

This clonotype has at least ten counts. Compared with germline, one end of the junction differs, possibly owing to a read error. V gene TRBV7-8 combines with J gene TRBJ2-5; TRBD2 matches 13 bases. The germline V gene has CDR1 SGHVS and CDR2 FQNEAQ. This CDR3 is built from 16 residues. CDR3 sequence reads: CASTLLGTSGIETQYF. CDR3 bases: TGTGCCAGCACCTTATTAGGGACTAGCGGGATAGAGACCCAGTACTTC.

This clonotype was counted between two and nine times. In DNA form, the CDR3 reads TGTGCCAGCAGTCTCCCAGTACCGAGGGGCTACACCTTC. Residues: CASSLPVPRGYTF. The gene calls are TRBV28 and TRBJ1-2; D gene unclear. The germline V gene has CDR1 MDHEN and CDR2 SYDVKM. This CDR3 spans 13 amino acids. Trimming removed 5 bases from V and 8 bases from J, with 15 bases in between.

The J gene is TRBJ2-2, the V gene TRBV29-1; D is possibly TRBD2 (6 bases). The germline V and J ends were trimmed by 3 bases and 2 bases, with 7 bases remaining between them. The germline V gene has CDR1 SQVTM and CDR2 ANQGSEA. The CDR3 covers 13 residues. The CDR3 DNA reads TGCAGCGTTGACGGGGGTAACACCGGGGAGCTGTTTTTT. Encoded protein: CSVDGGNTGELFF.